The 29 T cell receptor beta chains reported below all come from one sample, sequenced in a study of post-analysis software for immune sequencing data. Whole-study findings and limits: Elevated frequency relative to controls characterized four or five TRBV segments in patients, TRBV5-6, TRBV5-1 and TRBV20-1 among them.

Their recognized antigens are unknown. Each TCR beta cDNA library carried unique molecular identifiers. MiXCR was run by TCRdb on the PCR reads, yielding one entry per CDR3 protein. The repertoire holds approximately 350,000 distinct CDR3 sequences, with approximately 38% as singletons. Sequenced sample: blood. The receptor source for this set is a girl between 10 and 17 years old with multiple sclerosis.

A few counts support this clonotype. The rearrangement uses TRBV4-1 and TRBJ1-2; D gene uncertain. This CDR3 is built from 15 residues. Between the trimmed V and J ends, which lost 1 base and 7 bases, there was a span of 16 bases. Germline CDR1 and CDR2: MGHRA and YSYEKL. CDR3 sequence: CASSQVTALEAGYTF. The CDR3 nucleotides are TGCGCCAGCAGCCAAGTAACCGCTCTGGAGGCTGGCTACACCTTC.

This clonotype has more than one count but fewer than ten. The gene calls are TRBV11-1 and TRBJ2-3, with 7 bases aligning to TRBD2. Germline CDR1 SGHAT, CDR2 FQDESV (reference sequence). This CDR3 is 15 amino acids long. The V segment lost 3 bases and the J segment 0 bases; nucleotides outside the gene matches: 3. The CDR3 DNA is TGTGCCAGCAGCTTCCGGGACTATAGCACAGATACGCAGTATTTT. Its translation is CASSFRDYSTDTQYF.

The V call is TRBV13, the J call TRBJ2-3; D possibly matches TRBD1 or TRBD2 (6 bases each). Germline V gives CDR1 PRHDT, CDR2 FYEKMQ (reference sequence). CDR3 size: 18 residues. Trimming removed 3 bases from V and 5 bases from J, with 24 bases in between. The CDR3 sequence: CASSFGGSGHRTKDTQYF. CDR3 bases: TGTGCCAGCAGCTTCGGAGGGTCGGGACACAGAACAAAAGATACGCAGTATTTT.

The chain has TRBV5-1 and TRBJ2-1; D is unclear. Germline V gives CDR1 SGHRS, CDR2 YFSETQ. The CDR3 consists of 13 residues. V lost 4 bases and J lost 4, with 9 bases in between. CDR3 DNA: TGCGCCAGCAGCATGGGCCGATACAATGAGCAGTTCTTC. Its protein is CASSMGRYNEQFF.

This clonotype was seen at least ten times. The CDR3 DNA follows: TGCGCCAGCAGCCAAGAAGGGGATTACGAGCAGTACTTC. It yields the protein CASSQEGDYEQYF. The V call is TRBV4-1, the J call TRBJ2-7; D is possibly TRBD1 (5 bases). The germline V gene encodes CDR1 MGHRA and CDR2 YSYEKL. CDR3 length: 13 amino acids. V was shortened by 0 bases and J by 4 bases, with 7 bases between the two germline ends.

This clonotype was detected only a few times. V usage is TRBV12-3 or TRBV12-4 and J usage is TRBJ1-2, with D perhaps TRBD1 (5 bases). Trimming took off 4 bases at V and 4 bases at J, with 19 bases between the two ends. The CDR3 loop spans 16 amino acids. The CDR3 sequence: CASSSRDSPGSYGYTF. CDR3 DNA sequence: TGTGCCAGCAGTTCCAGGGACTCGCCCGGCAGCTATGGCTACACCTTC.

The V call is TRBV28, the J call TRBJ2-5; 12 bases are shared with TRBD2. V gave up 5 bases and J gave up 2 bases; unmatched junction bases: 9. Looked up from germline, CDR1 is MDHEN and CDR2 is SYDVKM. CDR3 size: 17 residues. The CDR3 region has the DNA TGTGCCAGCAGTCCAGCCGGACTAGCGGGGATACAAGAGACCCAGTACTTC. Protein: CASSPAGLAGIQETQYF.

This clonotype was seen repeatedly, ten times or more. The chain has TRBV12-3 or TRBV12-4 and TRBJ2-5; D might be TRBD1 or TRBD2, each matching 6 bases. Trimming took off 1 base at V and 5 bases at J, with 11 bases between the two ends. This CDR3 has 14 residues. In DNA form, the CDR3 reads TGTGCCAGCAGTTTAGTGGGGGGCCGGGAGACCCAGTACTTC. This encodes CASSLVGGRETQYF.

This sequence joins TRBV12-3 or TRBV12-4 and TRBJ2-7, with D perhaps TRBD2 (5 bases). V lost 8 bases and J lost 7, with 18 bases in between. The CDR3 extends over 13 amino acids. CDR3 sequence (DNA): TGTGCCAGCCTTCGGGAACGGGAAGGGGAGCAGTACTTC. This sequence encodes CASLREREGEQYF.

This clonotype has only a few counts. V usage is TRBV20-1 and J usage is TRBJ2-1, with TRBD2 as a possible D gene (6 bases). CDR3 size: 12 residues. Between the trimmed V and J ends, which lost 5 bases and 6 bases, there was a span of 11 bases. CDR1 DFQATT and CDR2 SNEGSKA come from the germline V gene (reference sequence). CDR3 sequence reads: CSAGTGSNEQFF. For the CDR3, the DNA is TGCAGTGCTGGGACTGGGAGCAATGAGCAGTTCTTC.

This sequence joins TRBV27 and TRBJ1-4, with D maybe TRBD1 (5 bases). Germline loops: CDR1 MNHEY, CDR2 SMNVEV (reference sequence). There are 13 residues in the CDR3. V was cut by 3 bases and J by 8 bases, with 10 bases left in between. The CDR3: CASSFSGQEKLFF. In DNA, the CDR3 is TGTGCCAGCAGTTTTTCAGGGCAGGAAAAACTGTTTTTT.

This clonotype was observed a handful of times. The V and J genes are TRBV6-2 or TRBV6-3 and TRBJ2-1, with 12 bases aligning to TRBD2. The CDR3 has 14 residues. From germline, CDR1 is MNHEY and CDR2 SVGEGT. Trimming cost V 8 bases and J 8 bases; bases outside gene matches: 7. The CDR3 DNA is TGTGCCAGCCGGGGACTAGCGGGTAGGGATGAGCAGTTCTTC. It codes for CASRGLAGRDEQFF.

Only a few counts were recorded for this clonotype. This sequence joins TRBV6-5 and TRBJ1-1; D gene uncertain. Trimming took 5 bases from V and 5 from J, leaving 6 bases between them. Germline lookup yields CDR1 MNHEY and CDR2 SVGAGI. The CDR3 is 11 residues long. The CDR3 region is CASSQGTEAFF. DNA of the CDR3: TGTGCCAGCAGTCAAGGGACTGAAGCTTTCTTT.

The V call is TRBV12-3 or TRBV12-4, the J call TRBJ2-3; 11 positions agree with TRBD1. The V and J ends lost 8 bases and 10 bases, in that order; junction bases with no gene match: 11. The CDR3 runs 14 residues. The CDR3 DNA reads TGTGCCAGCCGGGACAGGGGGTTTGGTGATGCGCAGTATTTT. Translating it yields CASRDRGFGDAQYF.

The V gene is TRBV2, the J gene TRBJ2-1; D is possibly TRBD2 (5 bases). The CDR3 consists of 10 residues. Trimming stripped 4 bases from V and 14 bases from J, with 9 bases between. Germline lookup yields CDR1 SNHLY and CDR2 FYNNEI. CDR3 region: CASSGGWKFF. CDR3 DNA: TGTGCCAGCAGTGGCGGGTGGAAGTTCTTC.

The table lists this clonotype with a few counts. This chain links TRBV5-1 with TRBJ2-1; 8 bases fit TRBD2. CDR1 is SGHRS, CDR2 YFSETQ, per germline. This CDR3 region has 14 residues. V lost 4 bases, J lost 8 bases, and 8 bases stayed unmatched. The CDR3 is CASSTRTSSDEQFF. The DNA for the CDR3 is TGCGCCAGCAGCACCCGGACTAGCTCGGATGAGCAGTTCTTC. Using reference TRBV5-1 and TRBJ2-1 for the parts outside the CDR3, the full variable domain is KAGVTQTPRYLIKTRGQQVTLSCSPISGHRSVSWYQQTPGQGLQFLFEYFSETQRNKGNFPGRFSGRQFSNSRSEMNVSTLELGDSALYLCASSTRTSSDEQFFGPGTRLTVL.

This clonotype was seen more than once but under ten times. The rearrangement uses TRBV5-1 and TRBJ2-3; D is undetermined. V was cut by 2 bases and J by 2 bases, with 18 bases left in between. The CDR3 consists of 17 residues. From germline, CDR1 is SGHRS and CDR2 YFSETQ. The CDR3 protein is CASSFTVPRTPTDTQYF. The CDR3, as DNA: TGCGCCAGCAGCTTTACAGTCCCCAGAACTCCCACAGATACGCAGTATTTT.

There are a few counts of this clonotype. This rearrangement joins TRBV5-1 to TRBJ2-3; D might be TRBD2 (5 bases). There are 16 residues in the CDR3. The V end was cut by 4 bases, the J end by 0 bases, with 15 bases between. Germline V gene sequence: CDR1 SGHRS, CDR2 YFSETQ. As DNA, the CDR3 is TGCGCCAGCAGCCAAAGCCCTTGGAGGAGCACAGATACGCAGTATTTT. Its translation is CASSQSPWRSTDTQYF.

This sequence joins TRBV24-1 and TRBJ2-5, with 13 bases that match TRBD2. The germline V gene encodes CDR1 KGHDR and CDR2 SFDVKD. This CDR3 contains 22 residues. V lost 5 bases, J lost 0 bases, and 20 bases stayed unmatched. The CDR3 DNA sequence: TGTGCCACCAGTGCGTCCCTAGGAGGTACCGGGACTAGCGGGGTGTACCAAGAGACCCAGTACTTC. It translates to CATSASLGGTGTSGVYQETQYF.

The CDR3 DNA reads TGTGCCACATCCTCTGGGGGCAGGGCGGATGAGCAGTTCTTC. It is translated as CATSSGGRADEQFF. V usage is TRBV7-3 and J usage is TRBJ2-1; D might be TRBD1 (6 bases). V was cut by 10 bases and J by 8 bases, with 21 bases left in between. CDR3 size: 14 residues. CDR1 is SGHTA and CDR2 is FQGTGA in the germline V gene.

This clonotype was found a few times. The V call is TRBV5-1, the J call TRBJ2-1; possibly TRBD1 for D (5 bases). V was trimmed by 5 bases and J by 8 bases, leaving 14 bases between them. The length of the CDR3 is 13 residues. Germline assignment: CDR1 SGHRS and CDR2 YFSETQ. The CDR3 is CASRPRLGDEQFF. CDR3 nucleotides: TGCGCCAGCAGGCCCCGGTTAGGGGATGAGCAGTTCTTC.

This clonotype was observed a few times. The J gene is TRBJ2-7, the V gene TRBV7-9; tentatively, D is TRBD2 (5 bases). CDR3 length: 14 residues. Germline lookup yields CDR1 SEHNR and CDR2 FQNEAQ (reference sequence). V gave up 5 bases and J gave up 3 bases, with 14 bases separating them. CDR3 sequence reads: CASSPTTGVYEQYF. DNA of the CDR3: TGTGCCAGCAGCCCAACTACCGGGGTCTACGAGCAGTACTTC.

This clonotype was recorded only once. Sequence at one end of the junction differs from germline and may be a read error. The CDR3 is CTSTTGAQGTQYF. The CDR3 DNA sequence: TGTACCAGCACGACGGGGGCCCAGGGGACCCAGTACTTC. This chain connects TRBV18 to TRBJ2-5; D may correspond to TRBD1 or TRBD2 (6 bases each). The CDR3 extends over 13 amino acids. From germline, CDR1 is KGHSH and CDR2 LQKENI. Combining the CDR3 with reference TRBV18 and TRBJ2-5 gives the whole variable domain NAGVMQNPRHLVRRRGQEARLRCSPMKGHSHVYWYRQLPEEGLKFMVYLQKENIIDESGMPKERFSAEFPKEGPSILRIQQVVRGDSAAYFCTSTTGAQGTQYFGPGTRLLVL.

A few counts support this clonotype. The chain has TRBV7-9 and TRBJ2-5, with a possible D match to TRBD1 (6 bases). Looked up from germline, CDR1 is SEHNR and CDR2 is FQNEAQ (reference sequence). This CDR3 spans 14 amino acids. The V end lost 7 bases, the J end lost 2 bases, and 14 bases lay between the germline ends. CDR3 amino acids: CASNVLGQQETQYF. The CDR3 nucleotides read TGTGCCAGCAACGTTCTGGGACAACAAGAGACCCAGTACTTC.

In its sample, this clonotype was seen a few times. V is TRBV30 and J is TRBJ1-5; 10 nucleotides agree with TRBD1. V trimming: 2 bases; J trimming: 6 bases; junction bases outside the gene matches: 7. Germline CDR1 GTSNPN, CDR2 SVGIG (reference sequence). The CDR3 runs to 15 residues. CDR3: CAWSKPGQGLQPQHF. CDR3 DNA: TGTGCCTGGAGTAAGCCGGGACAGGGGCTTCAGCCCCAGCATTTT.

There are a few counts of this clonotype. The CDR3 nucleotides read TGTGCCACCGGGGCTTGGCAGGGCGCGGACAATGAGCAGTTCTTC. It is translated as CATGAWQGADNEQFF. The chain employs TRBV28 and TRBJ2-1; D could derive from TRBD1 or TRBD2 (5 bases each). Trimming stripped 10 bases from V and 5 bases from J, with 21 bases between. Looked up from germline, CDR1 is MDHEN and CDR2 is SYDVKM. The CDR3 runs to 15 residues.

The J gene is TRBJ2-5, the V gene TRBV5-1, with TRBD1 matching over 7 bases. The J segment lost 11 bases and the V segment lost 5 bases, leaving 15 bases of the junction unmatched. Germline V gene sequence: CDR1 SGHRS, CDR2 YFSETQ. CDR3 length: 14 residues. CDR3 sequence reads: CASSLGTANEEQYF. CDR3 bases: TGCGCCAGCAGTCTCGGGACAGCTAATGAGGAGCAGTACTTC.

The J gene is TRBJ2-6, the V gene TRBV4-1, with 8 nucleotides matching TRBD1. Looked up from germline, CDR1 is MGHRA and CDR2 is YSYEKL. V lost 3 bases, J lost 0 bases, and 7 bases stayed unmatched. This CDR3 contains 18 residues. This CDR3 reads CASSHPGQASSGANVLTF. DNA for the CDR3: TGCGCCAGCAGCCACCCGGGACAGGCGAGCTCTGGGGCCAACGTCCTGACTTTC.

The genes are TRBV4-2 and TRBJ2-7, with D possibly TRBD2 on 6 matching bases. CDR3 size: 15 residues. Germline CDR1 and CDR2: LGHNA and YNFKEQ. V lost 2 bases to trimming and J lost 0 bases, with 11 bases between them. The DNA for the CDR3 is TGTGCCAGCAGCCAAAGTAGCGGTTACTCCTACGAGCAGTACTTC. It yields the protein CASSQSSGYSYEQYF.